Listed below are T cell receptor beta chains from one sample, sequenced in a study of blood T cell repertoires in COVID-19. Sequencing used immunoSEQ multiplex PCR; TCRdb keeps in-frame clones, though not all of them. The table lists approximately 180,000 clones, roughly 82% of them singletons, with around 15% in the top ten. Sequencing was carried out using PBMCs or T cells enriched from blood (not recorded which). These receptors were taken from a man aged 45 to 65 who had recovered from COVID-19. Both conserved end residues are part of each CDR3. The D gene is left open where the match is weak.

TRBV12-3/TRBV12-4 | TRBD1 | CASNTGAYEQYF
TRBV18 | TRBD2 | CASSPMGRGAAYEQYF
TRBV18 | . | CASSQTDSYEQYF
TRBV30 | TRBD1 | CAWNQDRGSQPQHF
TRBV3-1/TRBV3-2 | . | CASSQESPGDGYTF
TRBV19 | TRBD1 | CASSIGTGLSGANVLTF
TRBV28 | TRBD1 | CASSTKDRGATEAFF
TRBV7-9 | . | CASSHQVSGNTIYF
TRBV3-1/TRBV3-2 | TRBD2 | CASSQDRVAGGYEQYF
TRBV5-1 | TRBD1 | CASSRTGLATNEKLFF
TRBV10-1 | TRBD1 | CASTPGTANTGELFF
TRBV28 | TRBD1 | CASSLWGQAGNTIYF
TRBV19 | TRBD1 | CASSIGTGTGNTIYF
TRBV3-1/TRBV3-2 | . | CASSLGGGSGNTIYF
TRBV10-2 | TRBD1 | CASSGMSRQGGNTIYF
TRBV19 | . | CASSPTGQIQETQYF
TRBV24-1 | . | CATRDGQSNQPQHF
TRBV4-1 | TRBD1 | CASSLTGDEQYF
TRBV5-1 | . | CASSLDGTPIEPQHF
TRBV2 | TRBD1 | CASSEIQGAYNEQFF
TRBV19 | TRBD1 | CASSSDRGSNQPQHF
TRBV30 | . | CAWSVVGGSYEQYF
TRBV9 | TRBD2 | CASSPWGGGETQYF
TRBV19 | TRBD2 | CASSRSGGAYNEQFF
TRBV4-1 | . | CASSQASTVNYGYTF
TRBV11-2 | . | CASSSARGLGTGELFF
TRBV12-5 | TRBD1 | CASGTDRGETQYF
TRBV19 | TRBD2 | CASSIMEGGSYEQYF
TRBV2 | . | CASSKIQLDSSNQPQHF
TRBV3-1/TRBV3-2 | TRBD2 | CASSQGWRGGYNEQFF
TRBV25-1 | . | CASSEVQTSYEQYF
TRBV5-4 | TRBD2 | CASSLRSGGSSTDTQYF
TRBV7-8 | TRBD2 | CASTFGGYSGANVLTF
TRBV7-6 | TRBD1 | CASSLRQGNSPLHF
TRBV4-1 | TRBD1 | CASSHEDRVTGELFF
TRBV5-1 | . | CASSFADKTGGYTF
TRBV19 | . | CASSIQGLNYGYTF
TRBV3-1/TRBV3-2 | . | CASSSAPRTDTQYF
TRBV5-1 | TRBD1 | CASSWGGQGTTGELFF
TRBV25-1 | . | CASSDPGALTTYGYTF
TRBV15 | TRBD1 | CATSRTGSYVEQYF
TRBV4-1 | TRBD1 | CASSRTGNTEAFF
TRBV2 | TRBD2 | CASTRLAGTTTDTQYF
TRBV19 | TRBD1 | CASSQGGSYNSPLHF
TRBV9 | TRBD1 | CASSVGGTGVTEAFF
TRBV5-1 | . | CASSLIRGEYGYTF
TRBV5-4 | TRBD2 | CASSFTSGERNIQYF
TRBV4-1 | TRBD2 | CASSQLHSLGGRQETQYF
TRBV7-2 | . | CASSLQYGGRPNEKLFF
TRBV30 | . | CAWSVGQGGEKLFF
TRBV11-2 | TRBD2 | CASSFIGGKTHEQYF
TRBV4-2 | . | CASSHATGMSSYEQYF
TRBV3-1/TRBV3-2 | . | CASSHNVPANYGYTF
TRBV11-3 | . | CASSFSSGADTQYF
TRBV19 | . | CASSMFYDSSYEQYF
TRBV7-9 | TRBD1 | CASSFGDSSYEQYF
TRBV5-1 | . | CASSEGANTGELFF
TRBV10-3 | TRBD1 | CAISEAGGRNEQYF
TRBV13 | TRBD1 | CASSPGQGYTEAFF
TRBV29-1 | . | CSVAGEAEKLFF